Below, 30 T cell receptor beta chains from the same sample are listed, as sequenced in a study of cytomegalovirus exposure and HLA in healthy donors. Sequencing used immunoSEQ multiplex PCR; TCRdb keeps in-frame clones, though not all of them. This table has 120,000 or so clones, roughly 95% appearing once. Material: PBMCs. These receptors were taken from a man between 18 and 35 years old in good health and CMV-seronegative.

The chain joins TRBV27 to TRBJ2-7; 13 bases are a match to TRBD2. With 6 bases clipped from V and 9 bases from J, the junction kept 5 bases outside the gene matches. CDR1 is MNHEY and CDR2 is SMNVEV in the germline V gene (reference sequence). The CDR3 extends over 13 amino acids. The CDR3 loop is CASRSGLAGRQYF. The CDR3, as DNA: TGTGCCAGCAGGTCGGGACTAGCGGGACGGCAGTACTTC.

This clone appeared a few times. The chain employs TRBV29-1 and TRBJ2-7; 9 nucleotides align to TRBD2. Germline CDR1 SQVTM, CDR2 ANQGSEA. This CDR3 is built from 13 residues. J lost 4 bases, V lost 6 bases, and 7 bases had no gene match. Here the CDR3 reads CSVVAGDQYEQYF. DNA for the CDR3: TGCAGCGTAGTAGCGGGAGACCAGTACGAGCAGTACTTC.

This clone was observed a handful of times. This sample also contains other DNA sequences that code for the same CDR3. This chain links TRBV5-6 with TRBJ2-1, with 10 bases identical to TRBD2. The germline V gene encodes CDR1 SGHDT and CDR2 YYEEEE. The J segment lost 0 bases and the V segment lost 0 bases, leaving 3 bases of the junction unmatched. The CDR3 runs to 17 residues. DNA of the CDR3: TGTGCCAGCAGCTTGGAGCGGGAGGGCAGCTCCTACAATGAGCAGTTCTTC. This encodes CASSLEREGSSYNEQFF.

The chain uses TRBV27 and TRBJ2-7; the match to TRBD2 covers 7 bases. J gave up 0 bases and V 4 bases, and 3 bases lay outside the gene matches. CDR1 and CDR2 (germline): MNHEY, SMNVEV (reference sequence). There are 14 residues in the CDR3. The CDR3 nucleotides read TGTGCCAGCAGTTCTAGCGGTAGCTCCTACGAGCAGTACTTC. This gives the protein CASSSSGSSYEQYF.

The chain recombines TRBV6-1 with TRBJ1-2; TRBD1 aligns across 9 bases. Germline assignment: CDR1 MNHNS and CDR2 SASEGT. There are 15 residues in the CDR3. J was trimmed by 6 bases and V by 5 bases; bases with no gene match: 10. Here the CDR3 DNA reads TGTGCCAGCAGTACACCACCCGGGACAGGGAATGGCTACACCTTC. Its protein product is CASSTPPGTGNGYTF.

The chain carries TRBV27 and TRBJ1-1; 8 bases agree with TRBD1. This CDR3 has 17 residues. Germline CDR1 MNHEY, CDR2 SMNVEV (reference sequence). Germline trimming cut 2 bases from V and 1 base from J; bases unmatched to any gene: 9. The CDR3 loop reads CASSLGFLGQGNTEAFF. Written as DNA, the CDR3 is TGTGCCAGCAGTTTAGGGTTTCTAGGACAGGGGAACACTGAAGCTTTCTTT.

The CDR3 is CASSQTSGQEGSSYNEQFF. The CDR3 region has the DNA TGTGCCAGTAGCCAGACTAGCGGCCAAGAGGGGAGCTCCTACAATGAGCAGTTCTTC. This chain joins TRBV19 and TRBJ2-1; 9 positions agree with TRBD2. CDR1 is LNHDA, CDR2 SQIVND, per germline (reference sequence). The V gene end was trimmed by 6 bases and the J gene end by 0 bases; junction bases not matched to a gene: 15. This CDR3 contains 19 residues.

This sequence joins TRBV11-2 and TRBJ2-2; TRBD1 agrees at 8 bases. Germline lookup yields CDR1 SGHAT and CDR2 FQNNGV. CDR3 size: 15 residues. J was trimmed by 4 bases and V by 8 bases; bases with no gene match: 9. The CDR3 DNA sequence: TGTGCCAGCTTCGGGCAGGGGGCGATCACCGGGGAGCTGTTTTTT. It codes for CASFGQGAITGELFF.

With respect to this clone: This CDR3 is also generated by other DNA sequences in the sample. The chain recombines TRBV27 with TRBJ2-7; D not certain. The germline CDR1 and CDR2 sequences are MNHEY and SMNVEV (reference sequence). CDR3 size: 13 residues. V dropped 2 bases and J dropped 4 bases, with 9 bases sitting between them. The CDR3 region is CASSLGQVYEQYF. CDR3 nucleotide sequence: TGTGCCAGCAGTTTAGGGCAGGTGTACGAGCAGTACTTC.

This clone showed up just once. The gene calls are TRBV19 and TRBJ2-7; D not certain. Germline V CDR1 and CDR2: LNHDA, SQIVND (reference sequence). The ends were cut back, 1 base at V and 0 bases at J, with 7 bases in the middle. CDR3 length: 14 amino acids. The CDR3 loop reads CASSIAHSSYEQYF. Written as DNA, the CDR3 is TGTGCCAGTAGTATAGCCCACAGCTCCTACGAGCAGTACTTC.

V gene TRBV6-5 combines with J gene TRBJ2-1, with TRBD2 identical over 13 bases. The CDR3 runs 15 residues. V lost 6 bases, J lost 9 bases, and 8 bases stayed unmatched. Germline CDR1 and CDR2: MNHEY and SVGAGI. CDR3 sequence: CASSRGLAGASEQFF. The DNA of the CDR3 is TGTGCCAGCAGCCGCGGACTAGCGGGAGCGAGTGAGCAGTTCTTC.

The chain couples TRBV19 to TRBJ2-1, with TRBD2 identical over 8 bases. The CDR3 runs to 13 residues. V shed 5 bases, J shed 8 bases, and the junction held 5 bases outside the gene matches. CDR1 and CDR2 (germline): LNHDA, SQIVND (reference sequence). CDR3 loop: CASSQGLGDEQFF. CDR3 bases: TGTGCCAGTAGTCAGGGACTAGGGGATGAGCAGTTCTTC.

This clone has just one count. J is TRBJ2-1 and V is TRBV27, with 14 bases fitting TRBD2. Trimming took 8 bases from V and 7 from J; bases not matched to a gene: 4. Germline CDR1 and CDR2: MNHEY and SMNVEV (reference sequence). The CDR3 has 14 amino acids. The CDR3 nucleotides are TGTGCCAGCCGACTAGCGGGAGGGTTGAATGAGCAGTTCTTC. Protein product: CASRLAGGLNEQFF.

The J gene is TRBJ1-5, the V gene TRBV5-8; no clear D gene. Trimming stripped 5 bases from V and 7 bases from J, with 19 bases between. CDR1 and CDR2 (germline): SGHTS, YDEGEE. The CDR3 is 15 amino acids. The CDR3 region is CASSSVPGGFQPQHF. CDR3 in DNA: TGTGCCAGCAGTTCGGTTCCGGGAGGCTTCCAGCCCCAGCATTTT.

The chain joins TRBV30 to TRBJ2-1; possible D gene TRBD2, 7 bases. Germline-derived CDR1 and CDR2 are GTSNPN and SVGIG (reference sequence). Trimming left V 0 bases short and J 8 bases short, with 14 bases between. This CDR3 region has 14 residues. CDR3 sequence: CAWSVSGTRYEQFF. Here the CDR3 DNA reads TGTGCCTGGAGTGTAAGCGGGACAAGGTATGAGCAGTTCTTC.

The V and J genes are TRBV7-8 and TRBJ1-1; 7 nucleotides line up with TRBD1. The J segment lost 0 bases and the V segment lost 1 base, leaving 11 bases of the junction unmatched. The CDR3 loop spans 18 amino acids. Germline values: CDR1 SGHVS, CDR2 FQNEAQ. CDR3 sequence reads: CASSLGSTGYAMNTEAFF. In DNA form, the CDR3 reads TGTGCCAGCAGCTTAGGATCGACAGGGTACGCGATGAACACTGAAGCTTTCTTT.

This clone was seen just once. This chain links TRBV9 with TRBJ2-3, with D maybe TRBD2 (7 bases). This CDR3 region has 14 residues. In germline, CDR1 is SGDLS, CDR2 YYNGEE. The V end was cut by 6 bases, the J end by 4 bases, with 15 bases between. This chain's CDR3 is CASTLDGGPDTQYF. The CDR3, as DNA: TGTGCCAGCACCCTGGACGGGGGGCCAGATACGCAGTATTTT.

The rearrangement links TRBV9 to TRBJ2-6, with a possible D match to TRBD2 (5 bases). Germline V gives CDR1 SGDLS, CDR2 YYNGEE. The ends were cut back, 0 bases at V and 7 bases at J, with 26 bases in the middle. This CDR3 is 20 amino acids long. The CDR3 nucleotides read TGTGCCAGCAGCGTAGCAATCGACGGGGTGACCCTAAGAGGCGCCAACGTCCTGACTTTC. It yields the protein CASSVAIDGVTLRGANVLTF. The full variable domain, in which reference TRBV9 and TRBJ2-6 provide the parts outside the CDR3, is DSGVTQTPKHLITATGQRVTLRCSPRSGDLSVYWYQQSLDQGLQFLIQYYNGEERAKGNILERFSAQQFPDLHSELNLSSLELGDSALYFCASSVAIDGVTLRGANVLTFGAGSRLTVL.

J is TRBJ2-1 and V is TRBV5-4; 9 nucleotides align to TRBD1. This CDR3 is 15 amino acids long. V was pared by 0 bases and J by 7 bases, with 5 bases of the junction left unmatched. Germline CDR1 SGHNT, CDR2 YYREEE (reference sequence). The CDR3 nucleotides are TGTGCCAGCAGCTTGGGGGACAGGGTGGGTAATGAGCAGTTCTTC. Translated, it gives CASSLGDRVGNEQFF. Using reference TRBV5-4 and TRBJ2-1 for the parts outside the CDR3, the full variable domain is ETGVTQSPTHLIKTRGQQVTLRCSSQSGHNTVSWYQQALGQGPQFIFQYYREEENGRGNFPPRFSGLQFPNYSSELNVNALELDDSALYLCASSLGDRVGNEQFFGPGTRLTVL.

CDR3 in DNA: TGTGCCAGCAGCCCCGGGAGGGGGACTAACTATGGCTACACCTTC. Translated, it gives CASSPGRGTNYGYTF. V gene TRBV7-3 combines with J gene TRBJ1-2; D possibly corresponds to TRBD1 (6 bases). Per the germline V gene, CDR1 is SGHTA and CDR2 is FQGTGA. CDR3 length equals 15 residues. The V end lost 5 bases, the J end lost 0 bases, and 13 bases lay between the germline ends.

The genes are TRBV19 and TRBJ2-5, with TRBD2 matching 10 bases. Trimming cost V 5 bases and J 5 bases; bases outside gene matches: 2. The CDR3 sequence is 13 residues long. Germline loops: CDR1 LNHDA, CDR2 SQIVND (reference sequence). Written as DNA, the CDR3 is TGTGCCAGTAGTCTAGCGGGAGTGGAGACCCAGTACTTC. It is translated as CASSLAGVETQYF.

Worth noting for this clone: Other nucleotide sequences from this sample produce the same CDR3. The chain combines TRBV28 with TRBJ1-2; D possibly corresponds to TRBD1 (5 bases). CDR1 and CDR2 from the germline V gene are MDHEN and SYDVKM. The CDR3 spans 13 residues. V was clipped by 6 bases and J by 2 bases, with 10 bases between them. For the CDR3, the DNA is TGTGCCAGCAGCCTCAGGGCAAACTATGGCTACACCTTC. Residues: CASSLRANYGYTF.

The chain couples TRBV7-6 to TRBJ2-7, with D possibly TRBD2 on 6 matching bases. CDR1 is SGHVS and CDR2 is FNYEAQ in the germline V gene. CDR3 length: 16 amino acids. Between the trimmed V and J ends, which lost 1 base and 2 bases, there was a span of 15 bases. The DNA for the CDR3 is TGTGCCAGCAGCTTAGGGGTCAGCGGGCCAGCCTACGAGCAGTACTTC. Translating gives CASSLGVSGPAYEQYF.

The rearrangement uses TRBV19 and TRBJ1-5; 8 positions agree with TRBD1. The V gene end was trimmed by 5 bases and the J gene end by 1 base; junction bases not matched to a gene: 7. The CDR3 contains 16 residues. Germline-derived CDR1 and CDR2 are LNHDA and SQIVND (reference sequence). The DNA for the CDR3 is TGTGCCAGTAGTGCCCGGGACAGGAGAAGCAATCAGCCCCAGCATTTT. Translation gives CASSARDRRSNQPQHF.

CDR3 bases: TGTGCCAGCAGTTTAACAGGGGGGTGGAATGAGCAGTTCTTC. This sequence encodes CASSLTGGWNEQFF. The chain recombines TRBV27 with TRBJ2-1; the match to TRBD1 covers 8 bases. Germline CDR1 and CDR2: MNHEY and SMNVEV (reference sequence). The CDR3 has 14 amino acids. V shed 2 bases and J 7 bases; nucleotides not matched to a gene: 4.

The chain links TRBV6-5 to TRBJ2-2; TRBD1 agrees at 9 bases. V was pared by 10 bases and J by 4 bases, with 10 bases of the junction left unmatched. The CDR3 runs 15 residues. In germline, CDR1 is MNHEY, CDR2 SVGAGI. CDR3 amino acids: CATFRTGDLTGELFF. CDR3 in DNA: TGTGCCACCTTTCGGACAGGGGATCTCACCGGGGAGCTGTTTTTT.

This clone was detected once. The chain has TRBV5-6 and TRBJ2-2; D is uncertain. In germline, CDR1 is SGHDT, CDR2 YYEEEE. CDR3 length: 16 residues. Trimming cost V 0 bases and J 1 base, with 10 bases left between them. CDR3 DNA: TGTGCCAGCAGCTTGGTTAATAGCTGGAACACCGGGGAGCTGTTTTTT. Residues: CASSLVNSWNTGELFF.

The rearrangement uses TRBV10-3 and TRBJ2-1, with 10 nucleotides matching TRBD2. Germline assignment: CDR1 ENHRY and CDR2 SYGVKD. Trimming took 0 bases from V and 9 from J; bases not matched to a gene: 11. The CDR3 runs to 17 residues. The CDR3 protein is CAISESIGTSGNGEQFF. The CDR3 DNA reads TGTGCCATCAGTGAGTCGATAGGAACTAGCGGGAACGGTGAGCAGTTCTTC.

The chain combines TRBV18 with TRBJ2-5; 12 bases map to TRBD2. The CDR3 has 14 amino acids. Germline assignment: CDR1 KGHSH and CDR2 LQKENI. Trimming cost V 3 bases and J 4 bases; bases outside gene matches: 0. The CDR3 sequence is CASSPTSGGETQYF. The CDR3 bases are TGTGCCAGCTCACCGACTAGCGGGGGAGAGACCCAGTACTTC.

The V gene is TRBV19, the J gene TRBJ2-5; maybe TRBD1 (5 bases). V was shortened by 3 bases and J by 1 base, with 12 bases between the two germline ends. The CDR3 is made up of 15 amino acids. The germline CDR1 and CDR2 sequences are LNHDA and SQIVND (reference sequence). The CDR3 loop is CASSMGRAGQETQYF. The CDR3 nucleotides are TGTGCCAGTAGTATGGGCAGGGCTGGCCAAGAGACCCAGTACTTC. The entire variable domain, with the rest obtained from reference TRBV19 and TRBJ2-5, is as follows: DGGITQSPKYLFRKEGQNVTLSCEQNLNHDAMYWYRQDPGQGLRLIYYSQIVNDFQKGDIAEGYSVSREKKESFPLTVTSAQKNPTAFYLCASSMGRAGQETQYFGPGTRLLVL.